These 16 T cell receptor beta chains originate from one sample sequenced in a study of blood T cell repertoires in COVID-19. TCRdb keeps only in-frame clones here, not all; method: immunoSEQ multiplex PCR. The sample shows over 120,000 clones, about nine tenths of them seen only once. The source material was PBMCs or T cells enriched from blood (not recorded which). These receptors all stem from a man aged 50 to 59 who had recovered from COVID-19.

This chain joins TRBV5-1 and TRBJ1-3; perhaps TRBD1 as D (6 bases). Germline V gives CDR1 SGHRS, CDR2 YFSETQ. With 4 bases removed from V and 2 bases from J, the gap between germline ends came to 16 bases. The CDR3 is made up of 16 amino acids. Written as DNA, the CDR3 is TGCGCCAGCAGCAAAGCGGGGGGGCACGCTGGAAACACCATATATTTT. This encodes CASSKAGGHAGNTIYF.

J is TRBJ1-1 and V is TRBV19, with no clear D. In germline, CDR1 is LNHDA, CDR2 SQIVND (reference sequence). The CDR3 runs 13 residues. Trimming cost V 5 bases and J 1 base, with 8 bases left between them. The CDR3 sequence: CASSLTENTEAFF. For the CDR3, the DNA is TGTGCCAGTAGTCTAACAGAGAACACTGAAGCTTTCTTT. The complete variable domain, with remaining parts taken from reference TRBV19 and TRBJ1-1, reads DGGITQSPKYLFRKEGQNVTLSCEQNLNHDAMYWYRQDPGQGLRLIYYSQIVNDFQKGDIAEGYSVSREKKESFPLTVTSAQKNPTAFYLCASSLTENTEAFFGQGTRLTVV.

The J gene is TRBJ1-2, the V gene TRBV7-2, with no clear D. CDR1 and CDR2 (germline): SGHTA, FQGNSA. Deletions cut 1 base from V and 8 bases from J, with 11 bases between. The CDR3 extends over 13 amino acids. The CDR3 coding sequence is TGTGCCAGCAGCTTAGGGGAGGTGGCGGGCTACACCTTC. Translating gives CASSLGEVAGYTF. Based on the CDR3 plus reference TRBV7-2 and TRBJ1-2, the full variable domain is GAGVSQSPSNKVTEKGKDVELRCDPISGHTALYWYRQSLGQGLEFLIYFQGNSAPDKSGLPSDRFSAERTGGSVSTLTIQRTQQEDSAVYLCASSLGEVAGYTFGSGTRLTVV.

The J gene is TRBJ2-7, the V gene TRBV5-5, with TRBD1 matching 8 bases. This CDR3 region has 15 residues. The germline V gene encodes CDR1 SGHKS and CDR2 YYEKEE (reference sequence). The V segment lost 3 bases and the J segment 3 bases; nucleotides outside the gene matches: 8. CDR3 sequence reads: CASSYSGGALYEQYF. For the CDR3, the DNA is TGTGCCAGCAGCTACTCAGGGGGCGCCCTCTACGAGCAGTACTTC.

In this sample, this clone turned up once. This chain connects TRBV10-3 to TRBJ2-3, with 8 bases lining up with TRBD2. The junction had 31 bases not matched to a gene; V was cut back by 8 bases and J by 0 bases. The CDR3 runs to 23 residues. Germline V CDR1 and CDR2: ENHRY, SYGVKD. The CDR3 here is CAIASRVGGNSLSGMESTDTQYF. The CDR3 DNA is TGTGCCATCGCTTCGAGGGTAGGGGGGAACTCCCTTAGCGGGATGGAGAGCACAGATACGCAGTATTTT.

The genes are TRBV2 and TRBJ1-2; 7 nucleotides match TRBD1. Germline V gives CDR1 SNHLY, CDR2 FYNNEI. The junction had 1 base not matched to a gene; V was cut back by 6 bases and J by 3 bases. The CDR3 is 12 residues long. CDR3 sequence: CASRGQYYGYTF. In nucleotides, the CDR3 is TGTGCCAGCAGGGGACAGTACTATGGCTACACCTTC.

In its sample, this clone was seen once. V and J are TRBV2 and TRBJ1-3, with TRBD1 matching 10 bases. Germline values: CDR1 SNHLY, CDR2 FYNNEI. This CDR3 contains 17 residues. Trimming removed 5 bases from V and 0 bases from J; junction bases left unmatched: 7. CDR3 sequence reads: CASSSTGGGLSGNTIYF. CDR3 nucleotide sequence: TGTGCCAGCAGTTCGACAGGGGGCGGCCTCTCTGGAAACACCATATATTTT.

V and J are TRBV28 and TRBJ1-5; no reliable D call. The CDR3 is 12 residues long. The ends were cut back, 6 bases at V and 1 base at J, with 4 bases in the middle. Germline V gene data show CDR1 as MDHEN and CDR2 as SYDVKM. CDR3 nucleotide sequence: TGTGCCAGCAGCCAAAGCAATCAGCCCCAGCATTTT. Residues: CASSQSNQPQHF.

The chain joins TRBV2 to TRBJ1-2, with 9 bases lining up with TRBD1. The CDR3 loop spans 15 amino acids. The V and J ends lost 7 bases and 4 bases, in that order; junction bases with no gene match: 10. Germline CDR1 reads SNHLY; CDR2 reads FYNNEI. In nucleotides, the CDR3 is TGTGCCAGCAAACAGGGGGCCCTCGAGGTCTATGGCTACACCTTC. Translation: CASKQGALEVYGYTF.

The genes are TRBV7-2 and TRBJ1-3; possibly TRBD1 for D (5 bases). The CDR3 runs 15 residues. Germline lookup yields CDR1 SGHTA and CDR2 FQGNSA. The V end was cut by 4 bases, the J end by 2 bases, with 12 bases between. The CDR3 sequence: CASSSGGLAGNTIYF. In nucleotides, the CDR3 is TGTGCCAGCAGCTCCGGGGGGTTAGCTGGAAACACCATATATTTT.

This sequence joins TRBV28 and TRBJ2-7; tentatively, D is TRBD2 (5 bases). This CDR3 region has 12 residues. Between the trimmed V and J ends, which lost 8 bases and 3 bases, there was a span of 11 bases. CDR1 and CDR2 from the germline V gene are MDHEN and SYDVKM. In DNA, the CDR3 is TGTGCCAGCGCACGGGGTGTCTACGAGCAGTACGTC. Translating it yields CASARGVYEQYV.

The CDR3 is CASSLGTAPEAFF. CDR3 nucleotides: TGTGCCAGCAGCTTAGGGACAGCACCTGAAGCTTTCTTT. The gene calls are TRBV7-9 and TRBJ1-1; maybe TRBD1 (6 bases). V was pared by 1 base and J by 6 bases, with 9 bases between. Germline V lookup: CDR1 SEHNR, CDR2 FQNEAQ (reference sequence). The CDR3 has 13 amino acids.

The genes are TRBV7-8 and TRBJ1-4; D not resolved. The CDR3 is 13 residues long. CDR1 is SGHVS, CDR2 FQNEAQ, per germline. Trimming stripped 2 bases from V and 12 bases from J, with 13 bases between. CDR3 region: CASSLRSGGELFF. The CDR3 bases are TGTGCCAGCAGCTTACGTAGCGGCGGGGAACTGTTTTTT.

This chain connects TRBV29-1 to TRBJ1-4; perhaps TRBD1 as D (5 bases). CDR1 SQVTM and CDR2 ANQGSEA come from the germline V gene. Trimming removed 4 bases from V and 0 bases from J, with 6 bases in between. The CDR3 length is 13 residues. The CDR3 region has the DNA TGCAGCGTTGGGGGGGCAACTAATGAAAAACTGTTTTTT. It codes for CSVGGATNEKLFF.

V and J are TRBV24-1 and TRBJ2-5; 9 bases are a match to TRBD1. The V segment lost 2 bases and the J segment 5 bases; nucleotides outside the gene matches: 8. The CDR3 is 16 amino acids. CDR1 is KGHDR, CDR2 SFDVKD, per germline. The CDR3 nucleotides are TGTGCCACCAGTGATTCTGCACAGGGGGCATGGGAGACCCAGTACTTC. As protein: CATSDSAQGAWETQYF.

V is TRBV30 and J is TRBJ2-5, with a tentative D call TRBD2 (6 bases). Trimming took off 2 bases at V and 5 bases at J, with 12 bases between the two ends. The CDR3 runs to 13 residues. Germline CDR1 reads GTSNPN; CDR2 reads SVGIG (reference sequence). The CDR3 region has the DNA TGTGCCTGGAGTAAGGACTATTTCGAGACCCAGTACTTC. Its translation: CAWSKDYFETQYF.